One T cell receptor (beta chain) is described in this entry. Its antigen is not known. The data belong to a study of type 1 regulatory T cells. On the study more broadly: This in vitro CD4 product, T-allo10, is enriched for Tr1 cells and alloantigen-specific.

Study results and caveats: Type 1 regulatory T cells had a more restricted TCR repertoire than non-type 1 regulatory T cells.

V was trimmed by 1 base and J by 0 bases, leaving 12 bases between them. Germline-derived CDR1 and CDR2 are DFQATT and SNEGSKA (reference sequence). There are 15 residues in the CDR3. Each CDR3 protein is one row after TCRdb ran MiXCR on the reads. This repertoire shows 68,000 or so distinct CDR3 sequences, almost 50% found once; its top ten account for roughly 2.2%. The rearrangement uses TRBV20-1 and TRBJ1-1; D gene uncertain. The source material was cultured non-Tr1 T cells, either the whole culture or a sorted T cell fraction (not recorded which). The receptor was derived from a human donor in good health. In DNA, the CDR3 is TGCAGTGCTAGAGGACCCGGGCGGGTGAACACTGAAGCTTTCTTT. Translated, it gives CSARGPGRVNTEAFF.